A single sample gave rise to the 27 T cell receptor beta chains below, sequenced in a study of blood T cell repertoires in COVID-19. Sequenced by immunoSEQ multiplex PCR; TCRdb stores in-frame clones only, minus some. The data hold about 150,000 clones, with about 80% observed a single time. The sequencing sample was made of peripheral blood. These receptors came from a man aged 55 to 70 with acute or convalescent COVID-19.

This clone was counted once. This sequence joins TRBV27 and TRBJ2-4, with 8 nucleotides matching TRBD1. V lost 3 bases, J lost 6 bases, and 10 bases stayed unmatched. This CDR3 has 16 residues. The germline gives CDR1 MNHEY, CDR2 SMNVEV (reference sequence). The CDR3 nucleotides read TGTGCCAGCAGTTTCAACAGGGGGAGCCAGGGAAACATTCAGTACTTC. Protein: CASSFNRGSQGNIQYF.

This clone was counted only a few times. V gene TRBV7-2 combines with J gene TRBJ2-7, with D perhaps matching TRBD2 (5 bases). Trimming removed 1 base from V and 6 bases from J, with 10 bases in between. CDR1 is SGHTA and CDR2 is FQGNSA in the germline V gene. This CDR3 is 13 amino acids long. CDR3 sequence reads: CASSLGSRVEQYF. The CDR3 bases are TGTGCCAGCAGCTTAGGGTCGCGGGTCGAGCAGTACTTC.

This rearrangement joins TRBV6-5 to TRBJ1-5; 7 positions match TRBD1. Per germline, CDR1 MNHEY and CDR2 SVGAGI. J gave up 5 bases and V 7 bases, and 5 bases lay outside the gene matches. The CDR3 runs to 13 residues. The CDR3 sequence: CASMTGPHQPQHF. For the CDR3, the DNA is TGTGCCAGCATGACAGGGCCCCATCAGCCCCAGCATTTT.

The V and J genes are TRBV11-2 and TRBJ2-1; tentative D call: TRBD2 (6 bases). V was cut by 0 bases and J by 7 bases, with 10 bases left in between. CDR3 length: 14 amino acids. CDR1 and CDR2 (germline): SGHAT, FQNNGV. CDR3: CASSLEVGLNEQFF. The CDR3 DNA reads as TGTGCCAGCAGCTTAGAGGTAGGACTAAATGAGCAGTTCTTC.

This clone was recorded a few times. This chain connects TRBV6-5 to TRBJ1-3; 7 bases match TRBD1. Germline CDR1 MNHEY, CDR2 SVGAGI. The CDR3 runs to 15 residues. The trim removed 6 bases at V and 0 bases at J, leaving 5 bases unmatched. The CDR3 DNA sequence: TGTGCCAGCAGCTATCACAGGGGCTCTGGAAACACCATATATTTT. As protein: CASSYHRGSGNTIYF.

This clone has more than one count but fewer than ten. The V and J genes are TRBV4-2 and TRBJ2-5; TRBD2 matches 7 bases. V dropped 0 bases and J dropped 1; count of bases not matched to a gene: 8. CDR1 and CDR2 (germline): LGHNA, YNFKEQ. The CDR3 sequence is 17 residues long. CDR3 in amino acids: CASSQDASGRTQETQYF. The CDR3, as DNA: TGTGCCAGCAGCCAAGATGCTAGCGGACGAACCCAAGAGACCCAGTACTTC.

The chain employs TRBV4-2 and TRBJ2-3; 7 bases line up with TRBD1. Germline CDR1 is LGHNA and CDR2 is YNFKEQ. Trimming cost V 4 bases and J 3 bases; bases outside gene matches: 4. The CDR3 sequence is 14 residues long. The DNA of the CDR3 is TGTGCCAGCAGCCCGGACAGGTCGACAGATACGCAGTATTTT. Protein product: CASSPDRSTDTQYF.

V is TRBV19 and J is TRBJ2-3; 10 bases align to TRBD2. Germline assignment: CDR1 LNHDA and CDR2 SQIVND (reference sequence). The V gene end was trimmed by 10 bases and the J gene end by 7 bases; junction bases not matched to a gene: 14. CDR3 size: 15 residues. CDR3 amino acids: CATTTGSGGANTQYF. The CDR3 DNA reads as TGTGCCACAACTACTGGGAGCGGGGGGGCGAATACGCAGTATTTT.

The chain combines TRBV12-5 with TRBJ2-5; the D is unclear. The CDR3 is 13 amino acids. V dropped 6 bases and J dropped 3 bases, with 11 bases sitting between them. CDR1 and CDR2 (germline): LGHNT, FRNRAP. The CDR3 here is CASGPPSEETQYF. The CDR3 DNA reads TGTGCTAGTGGCCCCCCGAGTGAAGAGACCCAGTACTTC.

The V gene is TRBV9, the J gene TRBJ2-7; maybe TRBD2 (5 bases). Trimming shortened V by 3 bases and J by 8 bases, and 9 bases separated the two germline ends. The CDR3 has 11 amino acids. Germline-derived CDR1 and CDR2 are SGDLS and YYNGEE. The CDR3 spells CASSASGKQYF. The CDR3 bases are TGTGCCAGCAGCGCCTCCGGGAAGCAGTACTTC.

The rearrangement joins TRBV24-1 to TRBJ2-3, with 10 bases lining up with TRBD1. Losses at the gene ends were 3 bases for V and 2 bases for J; bases not matched to a gene: 4. The CDR3 contains 16 residues. CDR1 is KGHDR and CDR2 is SFDVKD in the germline V gene. In DNA form, the CDR3 reads TGTGCCACCAGTGATCGGGACAGGGGACCCACAGATACGCAGTATTTT. Residues: CATSDRDRGPTDTQYF.

The chain recombines TRBV21-1 with TRBJ1-2; the table's D call, TRBD1, was not checked against the DNA. TRBV21-1 corresponds to a pseudogene. The CDR3 has 13 amino acids. CDR3 region: CASSGTGNYGYTF. CDR3 DNA sequence: TGTGCCAGCAGCGGCACAGGGAACTATGGCTACACCTTC.

This clone has a single count. As DNA, the CDR3 is TGTGCCAGCAGTTACTCGGGGGGTAATTCACCCCTCCACTTT. This codes for CASSYSGGNSPLHF. The gene calls are TRBV6-6 and TRBJ1-6, with TRBD1 as a possible D gene (5 bases). CDR1 and CDR2 (germline): MNHNY, SVGAGI (reference sequence). This CDR3 region has 14 residues. The V gene lost 0 bases and the J gene lost 6 bases, with 6 bases spanning the gap.

The chain is built from TRBV6-2 or TRBV6-3 and TRBJ2-7, with no clear D. Trimming took 6 bases from V and 4 from J, leaving 13 bases between them. CDR3 length: 13 amino acids. Germline CDR1 is MNHEY and CDR2 is SVGEGT. The CDR3 reads CASSSPPSYEQYF. The DNA for the CDR3 is TGTGCCAGCAGCTCCCCTCCGTCTTACGAGCAGTACTTC.

The CDR3 reads CASSQDTGVTYEQYF. The CDR3 DNA follows: TGTGCCAGCAGCCAAGATACCGGGGTGACCTACGAGCAGTACTTC. The chain recombines TRBV3-1 (or the pseudogene TRBV3-2) with TRBJ2-7; tentatively, D is TRBD2 (5 bases). CDR3 length: 15 amino acids. V was pared by 0 bases and J by 2 bases, with 11 bases between. CDR1 and CDR2 from the germline V gene are LGHDT and YNNKEL (reference sequence).

The gene calls are TRBV7-9 and TRBJ2-3; 7 nucleotides agree with TRBD2. This CDR3 spans 14 amino acids. Germline V gene sequence: CDR1 SEHNR, CDR2 FQNEAQ (reference sequence). V lost 7 bases and J lost 4; bases outside the gene matches: 8. CDR3 protein: CASTSGRGSDTQYF. The CDR3 nucleotides read TGTGCCAGCACCTCAGGGAGGGGCTCAGATACGCAGTATTTT.

CDR3 DNA: TGCGCCAGCAGCTTAACAGGGTTTGAGCCCCAGCATTTT. Residues: CASSLTGFEPQHF. This chain connects TRBV4-1 to TRBJ1-5; D possibly corresponds to TRBD1 (6 bases). Trimming pared 5 bases from V and 8 bases from J, leaving 13 bases between. Germline CDR1 reads MGHRA; CDR2 reads YSYEKL. CDR3 length: 13 amino acids.

The chain couples TRBV10-3 to TRBJ1-5; 8 positions agree with TRBD1. The CDR3 spans 13 residues. The trim removed 6 bases at V and 5 bases at J, leaving 3 bases unmatched. Germline loops: CDR1 ENHRY, CDR2 SYGVKD. CDR3 bases: TGTGCCATCAGGGAACAGGGGGATCAGCCCCAGCATTTT. Encoded protein: CAIREQGDQPQHF.

This clone was found a few times. The chain combines TRBV5-4 with TRBJ2-1, with D maybe TRBD1 (6 bases). This CDR3 comprises 15 residues. With 0 bases removed from V and 4 bases from J, the gap between germline ends came to 11 bases. CDR1 is SGHNT, CDR2 YYREEE, per germline (reference sequence). CDR3 amino acids: CASSLGYRAYNEQFF. CDR3 in DNA: TGTGCCAGCAGCTTGGGGTACAGGGCGTACAATGAGCAGTTCTTC.

The chain recombines TRBV7-9 with TRBJ1-3; D is unresolved. In germline, CDR1 is SEHNR, CDR2 FQNEAQ (reference sequence). V lost 5 bases to trimming and J lost 0 bases, with 11 bases between them. This CDR3 is built from 15 residues. In DNA, the CDR3 is TGTGCCAGCAGCCCCCGTCCTCTCTCTGGAAACACCATATATTTT. This codes for CASSPRPLSGNTIYF.

This sequence joins TRBV25-1 and TRBJ1-1, with unresolved D. The CDR3 extends over 13 amino acids. CDR1 is MGHDK, CDR2 SYGVNS, per germline. V was clipped by 8 bases and J by 0 bases, with 10 bases between them. CDR3 residues: CASGGLMNTEAFF. The CDR3 DNA follows: TGTGCCAGCGGAGGACTAATGAACACTGAAGCTTTCTTT.

The J gene is TRBJ1-1, the V gene TRBV10-3; tentative D call: TRBD1 (6 bases). This CDR3 spans 14 amino acids. Between the trimmed V and J ends, which lost 4 bases and 3 bases, there was a span of 12 bases. Germline lookup yields CDR1 ENHRY and CDR2 SYGVKD. The CDR3: CAISGGGADTEAFF. The CDR3 region has the DNA TGTGCCATCAGTGGGGGGGGCGCCGACACTGAAGCTTTCTTT.

J is TRBJ2-7 and V is TRBV6-4; TRBD2 matches at 14 bases. The V gene's germline CDR1 is MRHNA and CDR2 SNTAGT. V shed 5 bases, J shed 2 bases, and the junction held 5 bases outside the gene matches. The CDR3 covers 16 residues. Written as DNA, the CDR3 is TGTGCCAGCAGTCCCCGGACTAGCGGGGGGCCCTACGAGCAGTACTTC. It specifies CASSPRTSGGPYEQYF.

A few counts support this clone. The CDR3 DNA reads as TGTGCCAGCAGCTTAGAGGGGGCGGTTTCTGGAAACACCATATATTTT. Its protein is CASSLEGAVSGNTIYF. V and J are TRBV7-2 and TRBJ1-3, with 7 positions matching TRBD1. Germline V gene data show CDR1 as SGHTA and CDR2 as FQGNSA. This CDR3 is built from 16 residues. Trimming at V came to 1 base and at J to 1 base, leaving 4 bases not matched to a gene. Together with reference TRBV7-2 and TRBJ1-3, the CDR3 gives the full variable domain: GAGVSQSPSNKVTEKGKDVELRCDPISGHTALYWYRQSLGQGLEFLIYFQGNSAPDKSGLPSDRFSAERTGGSVSTLTIQRTQQEDSAVYLCASSLEGAVSGNTIYFGEGSWLTVV.

The chain is built from TRBV3-1 (or the pseudogene TRBV3-2) and TRBJ1-5, with D unclear. Germline V gene data show CDR1 as LGHDT and CDR2 as YNNKEL (reference sequence). Trimming took off 4 bases at V and 0 bases at J, with 7 bases between the two ends. The CDR3 loop spans 14 amino acids. The CDR3 DNA follows: TGTGCCAGCAGCCTTTCTTCTAGCAATCAGCCCCAGCATTTT. Its translation: CASSLSSSNQPQHF.

The chain links TRBV3-1 (or the pseudogene TRBV3-2) to TRBJ1-2; D is uncertain. Germline CDR1 is LGHDT and CDR2 is YNNKEL (reference sequence). The CDR3 has 13 amino acids. The V end was cut by 1 base, the J end by 7 bases, with 10 bases between. The CDR3 region has the DNA TGTGCCAGCAGCCAAGTTAGGGAGGCTGGCTACACCTTC. Amino acids: CASSQVREAGYTF.

The rearrangement uses TRBV28 and TRBJ2-7; 11 bases line up with TRBD1. Unmatched junction bases numbered 9, after V lost 5 bases and J lost 6 bases. Germline V gives CDR1 MDHEN, CDR2 SYDVKM. This CDR3 has 15 amino acids. In DNA form, the CDR3 reads TGTGCCAGCAGTGGACAGGGGGCAGGGGTAGGCGAGCAGTACTTC. It yields the protein CASSGQGAGVGEQYF. Full variable domain (remainder filled in from reference TRBV28 and TRBJ2-7): DVKVTQSSRYLVKRTGEKVFLECVQDMDHENMFWYRQDPGLGLRLIYFSYDVKMKEKGDIPEGYSVSREKKERFSLILESASTNQTSMYLCASSGQGAGVGEQYFGPGTRLTVT.